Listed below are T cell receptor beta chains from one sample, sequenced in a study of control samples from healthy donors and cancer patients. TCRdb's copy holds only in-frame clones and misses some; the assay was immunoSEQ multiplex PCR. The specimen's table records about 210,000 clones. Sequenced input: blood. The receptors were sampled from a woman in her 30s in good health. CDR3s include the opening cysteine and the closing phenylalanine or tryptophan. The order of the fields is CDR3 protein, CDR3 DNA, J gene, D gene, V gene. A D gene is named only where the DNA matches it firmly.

CDR3aa: CASSSPATGGFEQFF; CDR3nt: TGTGCCAGCAGCTCCCCCGCGACAGGGGGCTTTGAGCAGTTCTTC; j_gene: TRBJ2-1; d_gene: TRBD1; v_gene: TRBV7-3
CDR3aa: CASSLYRGLDGTEAFF; CDR3nt: TGTGCCAGCAGTTTATACAGGGGGCTTGATGGCACTGAAGCTTTCTTT; j_gene: TRBJ1-1; d_gene: TRBD1; v_gene: TRBV28
CDR3aa: CSVGYDGYTF; CDR3nt: TGCAGCGTTGGATACGATGGCTACACCTTC; j_gene: TRBJ1-2; d_gene: .; v_gene: TRBV29-1
CDR3aa: CASSRGAEAFF; CDR3nt: TGTGCCAGCAGCCGGGGGGCTGAAGCTTTCTTT; j_gene: TRBJ1-1; d_gene: .; v_gene: TRBV7-6
CDR3aa: CASSYSGSYGYTF; CDR3nt: TGTGCCAGCAGTTATTCAGGGAGCTATGGCTACACCTTC; j_gene: TRBJ1-2; d_gene: .; v_gene: TRBV28
CDR3aa: CASVEGGASYNEQFF; CDR3nt: TGTGCCAGCGTCGAGGGGGGGGCTTCCTACAATGAGCAGTTCTTC; j_gene: TRBJ2-1; d_gene: .; v_gene: TRBV11-2
CDR3aa: CASIESAMNTEAFF; CDR3nt: TGTGCCAGTATTGAGTCTGCTATGAACACTGAAGCTTTCTTT; j_gene: TRBJ1-1; d_gene: .; v_gene: TRBV19
CDR3aa: CASSSWGNEQFF; CDR3nt: TGTGCCAGCAGCTCGTGGGGCAATGAGCAGTTCTTC; j_gene: TRBJ2-1; d_gene: .; v_gene: TRBV11-3
CDR3aa: CASSSDRALDYGYTF; CDR3nt: TGTGCCAGCAGCAGTGACAGGGCTCTTGACTATGGCTACACCTTC; j_gene: TRBJ1-2; d_gene: TRBD1; v_gene: TRBV7-2
CDR3aa: CASSYSTAPAFF; CDR3nt: TGTGCCAGCAGTTACTCAACTGCCCCAGCTTTCTTT; j_gene: TRBJ1-1; d_gene: .; v_gene: TRBV6-5
CDR3aa: CASSSLPGQGFLNYGYTF; CDR3nt: TGCGCCAGCAGCTCCCTCCCGGGACAGGGGTTCCTTAACTATGGCTACACCTTC; j_gene: TRBJ1-2; d_gene: TRBD1; v_gene: TRBV5-1
CDR3aa: CASSEKGMQPQHF; CDR3nt: TGTGCCAGCAGTGAAAAGGGTATGCAGCCCCAGCATTTT; j_gene: TRBJ1-5; d_gene: .; v_gene: TRBV2
CDR3aa: CASSLVGRANTEAFF; CDR3nt: TGTGCCAGCAGCTTGGTGGGCAGGGCGAACACTGAAGCTTTCTTT; j_gene: TRBJ1-1; d_gene: .; v_gene: TRBV5-6
CDR3aa: CASSRYGQPYEQYF; CDR3nt: TGTGCCAGCAGCCGTTACGGACAGCCCTACGAGCAGTACTTC; j_gene: TRBJ2-7; d_gene: .; v_gene: TRBV14
CDR3aa: CASSPGTGKETQYF; CDR3nt: TGCGCCAGCAGCCCCGGGACGGGAAAAGAGACCCAGTACTTC; j_gene: TRBJ2-5; d_gene: .; v_gene: TRBV5-1
CDR3aa: CAWIMIRANYGYTF; CDR3nt: TGTGCCTGGATTATGATCCGCGCTAACTATGGCTACACCTTC; j_gene: TRBJ1-2; d_gene: .; v_gene: TRBV30
CDR3aa: CASRGGGGGLAREYF; CDR3nt: TGTGCCAGCAGAGGGGGGGGCGGGGGGCTCGCAAGGGAGTATTTT; j_gene: TRBJ2-3; d_gene: TRBD2; v_gene: TRBV27
CDR3aa: CASSLSGQAVHGTQYF; CDR3nt: TGTGCCAGCAGCTTATCCGGACAGGCAGTACACGGGACCCAGTACTTC; j_gene: TRBJ2-5; d_gene: TRBD1; v_gene: TRBV11-2
CDR3aa: CASSGGIRGNEQFF; CDR3nt: TGTGCCAGCAGTGGGGGGATCAGGGGCAATGAGCAGTTCTTC; j_gene: TRBJ2-1; d_gene: .; v_gene: TRBV2
CDR3aa: CASRTPGGNQPQHF; CDR3nt: TGTGCCAGCAGAACACCGGGAGGCAATCAGCCCCAGCATTTT; j_gene: TRBJ1-5; d_gene: .; v_gene: TRBV28
CDR3aa: CASKVQTSPHNQPQHF; CDR3nt: TGTGCCAGCAAAGTGCAGACATCGCCCCACAATCAGCCCCAGCATTTT; j_gene: TRBJ1-5; d_gene: .; v_gene: TRBV28
CDR3aa: CASSRGTGPFYGYTF; CDR3nt: TGCGCCAGCAGCCGCGGGACAGGGCCTTTCTATGGCTACACCTTC; j_gene: TRBJ1-2; d_gene: TRBD1; v_gene: TRBV5-1
CDR3aa: CAWSVQEGSSYEQYF; CDR3nt: TGTGCCTGGAGTGTACAGGAGGGAAGCTCCTACGAGCAGTACTTC; j_gene: TRBJ2-7; d_gene: .; v_gene: TRBV30
CDR3aa: CASSPDRGDSPLHF; CDR3nt: TGTGCCAGCAGCCCGGACAGGGGAGATTCACCCCTCCACTTT; j_gene: TRBJ1-6; d_gene: TRBD1; v_gene: TRBV7-2
CDR3aa: CASTLRGATDTQYF; CDR3nt: TGTGCCAGCACCCTGAGGGGGGCCACAGATACGCAGTATTTT; j_gene: TRBJ2-3; d_gene: .; v_gene: TRBV2
CDR3aa: CATTESGEGGELFF; CDR3nt: TGTGCCACCACTGAAAGCGGGGAGGGCGGGGAGCTGTTTTTT; j_gene: TRBJ2-2; d_gene: TRBD2; v_gene: TRBV24-1
CDR3aa: CASSKGGGTDTQYF; CDR3nt: TGTGCCAGCAGTAAGGGCGGGGGCACAGATACGCAGTATTTT; j_gene: TRBJ2-3; d_gene: .; v_gene: TRBV6-2/TRBV6-3
CDR3aa: CASQPLQGSNQPQHF; CDR3nt: TGTGCCAGCCAACCGTTACAGGGAAGCAATCAGCCCCAGCATTTT; j_gene: TRBJ1-5; d_gene: .; v_gene: TRBV6-6
CDR3aa: CASSKTGGRYTF; CDR3nt: TGTGCCAGCAGCAAGACTGGGGGTCGCTACACCTTC; j_gene: TRBJ1-2; d_gene: .; v_gene: TRBV21-1
CDR3aa: CASYFRRHEQFF; CDR3nt: TGTGCCAGCTACTTTCGGAGACACGAGCAGTTCTTC; j_gene: TRBJ2-1; d_gene: .; v_gene: TRBV6-6
CDR3aa: CASSLFSGTNTEAFF; CDR3nt: TGTGCCAGCAGTTTATTTTCGGGGACGAACACTGAAGCTTTCTTT; j_gene: TRBJ1-1; d_gene: .; v_gene: TRBV27